These 14 T cell receptor beta chains were all obtained from the same sample, sequenced in a study of graft-versus-host responses after intestinal transplantation. Sequencing was performed with immunoSEQ multiplex PCR; in TCRdb, only in-frame clones are kept and a portion is missing. In the table there are approximately 89,000 clones, around 90% of which are singletons. This specimen consisted of PBMCs, obtained approximately 420 days after intestinal transplant. The origin of the receptors is a human patient who received an intestinal transplant, so some T cells may come from the graft donor.

CDR3 sequence reads: CASTPHIADPPLHF. CDR3 sequence (DNA): TGTGCCAGCACCCCCCATATTGCGGACCCACCCCTCCACTTT. This chain joins TRBV11-2 and TRBJ1-6; D unresolved. V was cut by 7 bases and J by 11 bases, with 18 bases left in between. This CDR3 contains 14 residues. Germline V lookup: CDR1 SGHAT, CDR2 FQNNGV.

The chain carries TRBV6-5 and TRBJ1-6; maybe TRBD1 (6 bases). The germline V and J ends were trimmed by 7 bases and 6 bases, with 16 bases remaining between them. The CDR3 is made up of 15 amino acids. Germline CDR1 reads MNHEY; CDR2 reads SVGAGI. The DNA of the CDR3 is TGTGCCAGCAAGGGGGGTTCGAACCTTAATTCACCCCTCCACTTT. Its translation: CASKGGSNLNSPLHF.

In the case of this clone: Sequence at one end of the junction differs from germline and may be a read error. This chain connects TRBV7-6 to TRBJ2-7, with TRBD1 matching over 12 bases. Germline V gene lookup returns CDR1 SGHVS and CDR2 FNYEAQ. The CDR3 loop spans 14 amino acids. The CDR3: CASSSGTGGYGQYF. CDR3 DNA: TGTGCCAGCAGCTCCGGGACAGGGGGCTACGGGCAGTACTTC.

CDR3 sequence reads: CASSLAYGASALTDTQYF. The CDR3 region has the DNA TGTGCCAGCAGCTTAGCGTATGGGGCTAGCGCCCTCACAGATACGCAGTATTTT. This chain uses TRBV11-2 with TRBJ2-3, with D possibly TRBD2 on 6 matching bases. CDR3 size: 18 residues. Trimming removed 1 base from V and 2 bases from J, with 19 bases in between. The germline CDR1 and CDR2 sequences are SGHAT and FQNNGV. Together with reference TRBV11-2 and TRBJ2-3, the CDR3 gives the full variable domain: EAGVAQSPRYKIIEKRQSVAFWCNPISGHATLYWYQQILGQGPKLLIQFQNNGVVDDSQLPKDRFSAERLKGVDSTLKIQPAKLEDSAVYLCASSLAYGASALTDTQYFGPGTRLTVL.

This rearrangement joins TRBV6-5 to TRBJ2-1; TRBD1 agrees at 10 bases. This CDR3 spans 15 amino acids. The V segment lost 2 bases and the J segment 9 bases; nucleotides outside the gene matches: 7. Germline V gene lookup returns CDR1 MNHEY and CDR2 SVGAGI. CDR3 amino acids: CASSYLGQGRVEQFF. CDR3 nucleotides: TGTGCCAGCAGTTACCTGGGACAGGGGAGGGTTGAGCAGTTCTTC.

This clone appeared once. The J gene is TRBJ2-3, the V gene TRBV19; TRBD2 matches at 13 bases. CDR1 and CDR2 from the germline V gene are LNHDA and SQIVND (reference sequence). V lost 7 bases, J lost 4 bases, and 8 bases stayed unmatched. The CDR3 runs to 16 residues. CDR3 region: CASTLAGGQFADTQYF. The CDR3 region has the DNA TGTGCCAGTACACTAGCGGGGGGGCAATTCGCAGATACGCAGTATTTT.

The chain couples TRBV5-6 to TRBJ2-1; 9 bases match TRBD2. Germline CDR1 reads SGHDT; CDR2 reads YYEEEE. Trimming at V came to 1 base and at J to 7 bases, leaving 9 bases not matched to a gene. The CDR3 is 16 residues long. The CDR3 DNA reads TGTGCCAGCAGCTTGTTAGTAGCGGGGGAAACGAATGAGCAGTTCTTC. Protein: CASSLLVAGETNEQFF.

The rearrangement uses TRBV7-2 and TRBJ2-7, with 11 nucleotides matching TRBD2. The V gene's germline CDR1 is SGHTA and CDR2 FQGNSA. V lost 5 bases and J lost 6; bases outside the gene matches: 12. This CDR3 is built from 16 residues. The CDR3 nucleotides are TGTGCCAGCAGCCGCGGAAAAGCTAGCGGGGGGAGCGAGCAGTACTTC. The encoded protein is CASSRGKASGGSEQYF.

V gene TRBV6-6 combines with J gene TRBJ2-2, with a tentative D call TRBD1 (6 bases). V lost 5 bases and J 5 bases, leaving 15 bases between the germline ends. This CDR3 is 15 amino acids long. Looked up from germline, CDR1 is MNHNY and CDR2 is SVGAGI (reference sequence). The CDR3 coding sequence is TGTGCCAGCAGTCCTATCCTAGGGGGAACCGGGGAGCTGTTTTTT. This translates into CASSPILGGTGELFF.

This sequence joins TRBV29-1 and TRBJ1-1, with D perhaps matching TRBD1 (5 bases). Germline values: CDR1 SQVTM, CDR2 ANQGSEA. Trimming removed 1 base at V and 4 bases at J, with 7 bases between. CDR3 length: 12 amino acids. The CDR3 DNA reads TGCAGCGTTGAAGGGGGGGGCACTGAAGCTTTCTTT. Translation gives CSVEGGGTEAFF.

The V call is TRBV6-1, the J call TRBJ1-2; 10 positions agree with TRBD1. CDR1 MNHNS and CDR2 SASEGT come from the germline V gene. The CDR3 is made up of 15 amino acids. After removal of 4 bases from V and 2 bases from J, the junction contained 4 bases not matched to a gene. The CDR3 region has the DNA TGTGCCAGCAGTGCGGACAGGGGGGTAAACTATGGCTACACCTTC. Its protein is CASSADRGVNYGYTF.

The chain has TRBV4-1 and TRBJ1-4; TRBD1 matches at 8 bases. Germline assignment: CDR1 MGHRA and CDR2 YSYEKL. This CDR3 is built from 13 residues. The J segment lost 8 bases and the V segment lost 6 bases, leaving 5 bases of the junction unmatched. The CDR3 DNA follows: TGCGCCAGCAGTGGGGGACAGGTGGAAAAACTGTTTTTT. It is translated as CASSGGQVEKLFF.

The rearrangement uses TRBV6-5 and TRBJ2-7; D is ambiguous. This CDR3 has 12 residues. V was shortened by 4 bases and J by 2 bases, with 6 bases between the two germline ends. CDR1 MNHEY and CDR2 SVGAGI come from the germline V gene. The chain's CDR3 is CASSSPAYEQYF. In nucleotides, the CDR3 is TGTGCCAGCAGTTCCCCAGCCTACGAGCAGTACTTC.

The table lists this clone with a count of one. V and J are TRBV9 and TRBJ2-3; TRBD1 might be the D (5 bases). Germline V lookup: CDR1 SGDLS, CDR2 YYNGEE. The ends were cut back, 1 base at V and 2 bases at J, with 14 bases in the middle. The CDR3 is made up of 16 amino acids. The DNA for the CDR3 is TGTGCCAGCAGCGTAAAGTTTGGACAAACCACAGATACGCAGTATTTT. Translated, it gives CASSVKFGQTTDTQYF.